These 15 T cell receptor beta chains originate from one sample sequenced in a study of T cell repertoires in cytomegalovirus infection. MiXCR was run by TCRdb on the reads, yielding one entry per CDR3 protein. The sample has approximately 700,000 distinct CDR3 sequences, roughly a third seen once. Sequenced input: PBMCs. These receptors all come from a human donor in good health (CMV status not recorded). Some clones in this sample may be carry-over from other donors' samples.

This chain joins TRBV6-1 and TRBJ1-5; perhaps TRBD1 as D (5 bases). Germline V gene sequence: CDR1 MNHNS, CDR2 SASEGT. CDR3 length: 15 residues. V lost 0 bases, J lost 5 bases, and 11 bases lay in between. CDR3 region: CASSEAWGTHQPQHF. Written as DNA, the CDR3 is TGTGCCAGCAGTGAAGCGTGGGGGACCCATCAGCCCCAGCATTTT.

The chain joins TRBV6-6 to TRBJ2-3; 8 nucleotides match TRBD2. There are 16 residues in the CDR3. V lost 5 bases to trimming and J lost 0 bases; unmatched junction nucleotides: 7. Per the germline V gene, CDR1 is MNHNY and CDR2 is SVGAGI (reference sequence). As DNA, the CDR3 is TGTGCCAGCAGTGTAGCTAGCGGGTCTAGCACAGATACGCAGTATTTT. Its protein is CASSVASGSSTDTQYF.

The V and J genes are TRBV25-1 and TRBJ1-2; 7 nucleotides match TRBD1. The length of the CDR3 is 12 residues. J lost 6 bases, V lost 8 bases, and 6 bases had no gene match. Germline assignment: CDR1 MGHDK and CDR2 SYGVNS. The CDR3 coding sequence is TGTGCCAGCGGCGACAGGGAGCATGGCTACACCTTC. Residues: CASGDREHGYTF.

The chain has TRBV5-3 and TRBJ2-2; no firm D call. TRBV5-3 is reported as an ORF; its role is uncertain. The CDR3 has 13 residues. Between the trimmed V and J ends, which lost 8 bases and 8 bases, there was a span of 16 bases. The CDR3 protein is CASTARDEGELFF. DNA for the CDR3: TGTGCCAGCACCGCCCGTGATGAGGGGGAGCTGTTTTTT.

This clonotype was detected only a few times. The chain carries TRBV28 and TRBJ2-7, with 7 bases that match TRBD1. This CDR3 contains 14 residues. The ends lost 5 bases at V and 2 bases at J; junction bases unmatched: 6. Per germline, CDR1 MDHEN and CDR2 SYDVKM. In DNA form, the CDR3 reads TGTGCCAGCAGTCTACGGGACAGCACCTACGAGCAGTACTTC. As protein: CASSLRDSTYEQYF.

This clonotype occurred once. The V and J genes are TRBV5-1 and TRBJ1-2; no clear D. The CDR3 contains 14 residues. The V gene's germline CDR1 is SGHRS and CDR2 YFSETQ. V lost 2 bases and J 7 bases, leaving 15 bases between the germline ends. CDR3 residues: CASSFNTGDSGYTF. The CDR3 DNA sequence: TGCGCCAGCAGCTTTAACACCGGGGATAGTGGCTACACCTTC.

This clonotype was recorded a few times. The CDR3 region has the DNA TGTGCCAGTAGTATAGATCGGTGGCAAGGGACGCAGTATTTT. Translated, it gives CASSIDRWQGTQYF. The chain recombines TRBV19 with TRBJ2-3, with D unclear. V dropped 0 bases and J dropped 9 bases, with 13 bases sitting between them. Germline CDR1 reads LNHDA; CDR2 reads SQIVND (reference sequence). The CDR3 totals 14 residues.

The sample holds a few counts of this clonotype. The chain uses TRBV5-1 and TRBJ2-2; 8 nucleotides match TRBD2. The germline gives CDR1 SGHRS, CDR2 YFSETQ. Trimming at V came to 4 bases and at J to 6 bases, leaving 5 bases not matched to a gene. The CDR3 has 14 amino acids. The DNA for the CDR3 is TGCGCCAGCAGCCTCCCGGGGGGGGCCGGGGAGCTGTTTTTT. It encodes CASSLPGGAGELFF.

The genes are TRBV6-6 and TRBJ2-3; 10 bases align to TRBD1. The CDR3 runs 17 residues. The ends lost 6 bases at V and 3 bases at J; junction bases unmatched: 12. The germline V gene has CDR1 MNHNY and CDR2 SVGAGI (reference sequence). CDR3 DNA sequence: TGTGCCAGCAGATTTTCGGGACAGGGGAGGGTGACAGATACGCAGTATTTT. Its translation is CASRFSGQGRVTDTQYF.

Only a few counts were recorded for this clonotype. The chain has TRBV27 and TRBJ1-2, with D perhaps TRBD1 (5 bases). Germline CDR1 MNHEY, CDR2 SMNVEV (reference sequence). The CDR3 loop spans 19 amino acids. Trimming stripped 5 bases from V and 0 bases from J, with 25 bases between. CDR3 sequence (DNA): TGTGCCAGCAGTGCCCGACCGGGGCGGCGTGTCCCCACTAACTATGGCTACACCTTC. Amino acids: CASSARPGRRVPTNYGYTF.

This chain links TRBV7-9 with TRBJ2-1, with a tentative D call TRBD2 (6 bases). The V end lost 3 bases, the J end lost 8 bases, and 26 bases lay between the germline ends. The CDR3 length is 18 residues. Germline V CDR1 and CDR2: SEHNR, FQNEAQ (reference sequence). CDR3 sequence: CASSFGVGGAPEYDEQFF. As DNA, the CDR3 is TGTGCCAGCAGCTTCGGTGTGGGGGGTGCCCCTGAATACGATGAGCAGTTCTTC.

The chain couples TRBV12-3 or TRBV12-4 to TRBJ1-2, with 10 bases aligning to TRBD1. Unmatched junction bases numbered 11, after V lost 5 bases and J lost 5 bases. The CDR3 runs to 16 residues. CDR3 bases: TGTGCCAGCAGTACAGGACAGGGGGACTTCGGGTATGGCTACACCTTC. Translating gives CASSTGQGDFGYGYTF.

In regard to this clonotype: A read error is possible here, since a much larger clone lies one base away. The chain combines TRBV7-4 with TRBJ2-7; 10 bases align to TRBD2. This CDR3 spans 18 amino acids. The germline V gene has CDR1 SGHVT and CDR2 SQSDAQ. The V segment lost 5 bases and the J segment 2 bases; nucleotides outside the gene matches: 15. CDR3 loop: CASSEGLAWGTFAYEQYF. For the CDR3, the DNA is TGTGCCAGCAGCGAGGGACTAGCGTGGGGCACTTTCGCCTACGAGCAGTACTTC.

The V and J genes are TRBV27 and TRBJ2-7; D is perhaps TRBD2 (5 bases). The CDR3 runs to 13 residues. CDR1 and CDR2 (germline): MNHEY, SMNVEV (reference sequence). V was cut by 4 bases and J by 2 bases, with 9 bases left in between. The CDR3 nucleotides are TGTGCCAGCAGTTCGGCTAGCACCTACGAGCAGTACTTC. It is translated as CASSSASTYEQYF.

Ten or more counts support this clonotype. This chain uses TRBV7-3 with TRBJ2-3; 11 bases are shared with TRBD2. V trimming: 5 bases; J trimming: 4 bases; junction bases outside the gene matches: 5. The CDR3 totals 15 residues. Germline lookup yields CDR1 SGHTA and CDR2 FQGTGA. CDR3 in amino acids: CASSNSGGAADTQYF. The CDR3 bases are TGTGCCAGCAGCAATAGCGGGGGGGCCGCAGATACGCAGTATTTT.